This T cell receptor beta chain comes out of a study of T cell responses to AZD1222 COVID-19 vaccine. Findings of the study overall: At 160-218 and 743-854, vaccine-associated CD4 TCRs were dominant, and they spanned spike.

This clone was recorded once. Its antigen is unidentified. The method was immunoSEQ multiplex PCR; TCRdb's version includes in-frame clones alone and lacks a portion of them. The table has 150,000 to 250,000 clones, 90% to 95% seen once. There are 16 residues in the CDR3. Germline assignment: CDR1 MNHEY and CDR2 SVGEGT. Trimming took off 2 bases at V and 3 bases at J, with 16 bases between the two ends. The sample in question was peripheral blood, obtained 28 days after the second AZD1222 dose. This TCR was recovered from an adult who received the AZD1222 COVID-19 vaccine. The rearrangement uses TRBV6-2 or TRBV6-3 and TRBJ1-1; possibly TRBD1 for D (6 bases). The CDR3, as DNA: TGTGCCAGCAGTTACCCGCAGGGGCGATGGGACACTGAAGCTTTCTTT. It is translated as CASSYPQGRWDTEAFF.